The present T cell receptor (beta chain) was sequenced within a study of T cell responses to AZD1222 COVID-19 vaccine. The CDR3 spans 20 residues. Germline V gene sequence: CDR1 LGHNA, CDR2 YSLEER. V lost 0 bases and J lost 0, with 22 bases in between. The data were produced by immunoSEQ multiplex PCR, yet TCRdb's version contains in-frame clones alone and is incomplete. The data contain 83,000 or so clones, 88% of them singletons. General study findings and limits: The CD4 TCRs associated with vaccination extended across spike and predominated at 160-218 and 743-854.

This clone has a handful of counts. Its antigen is unknown. The material was peripheral blood, obtained on day 0 of MenACWY control vaccination. The V and J genes are TRBV4-3 and TRBJ2-3; the D gene is possibly TRBD1 (5 bases). The receptor's source is an adult in good health. The CDR3 spells CASSQERGGFSLTSTDTQYF. The CDR3 DNA reads as TGCGCCAGCAGCCAAGAAAGGGGCGGTTTCAGCCTCACTAGCACAGATACGCAGTATTTT.